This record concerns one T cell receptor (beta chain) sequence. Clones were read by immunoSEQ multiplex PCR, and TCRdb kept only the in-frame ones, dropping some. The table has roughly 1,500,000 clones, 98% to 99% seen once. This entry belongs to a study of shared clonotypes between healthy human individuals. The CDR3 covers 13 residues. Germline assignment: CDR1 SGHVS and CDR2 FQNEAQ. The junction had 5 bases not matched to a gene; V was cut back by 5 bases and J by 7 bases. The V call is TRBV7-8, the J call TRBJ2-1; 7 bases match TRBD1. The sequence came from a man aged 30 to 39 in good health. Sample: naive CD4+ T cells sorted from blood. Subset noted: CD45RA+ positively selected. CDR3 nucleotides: TGTGCCAGCAGCCCCTCGACAGGGAATGAGCAGTTCTTC. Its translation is CASSPSTGNEQFF. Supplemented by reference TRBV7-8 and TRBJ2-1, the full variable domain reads GAGVSQSPRYKVAKRGQDVALRCDPISGHVSLFWYQQALGQGPEFLTYFQNEAQLDKSGLPSDRFFAERPEGSVSTLKIQRTQQEDSAVYLCASSPSTGNEQFFGPGTRLTVL.